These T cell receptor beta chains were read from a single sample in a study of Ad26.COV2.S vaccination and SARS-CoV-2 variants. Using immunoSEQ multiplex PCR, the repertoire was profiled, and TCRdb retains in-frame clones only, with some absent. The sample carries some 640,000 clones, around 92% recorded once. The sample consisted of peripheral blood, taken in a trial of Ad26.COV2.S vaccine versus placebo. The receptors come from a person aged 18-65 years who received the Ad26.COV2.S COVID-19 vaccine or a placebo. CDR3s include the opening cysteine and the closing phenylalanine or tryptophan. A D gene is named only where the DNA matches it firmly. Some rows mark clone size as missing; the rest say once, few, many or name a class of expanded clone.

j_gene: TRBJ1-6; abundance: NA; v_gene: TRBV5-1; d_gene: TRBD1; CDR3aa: CASSQGQGAGNSPLHF; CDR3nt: TGCGCCAGCAGCCAAGGACAGGGGGCGGGGAATTCACCCCTCCACTTT
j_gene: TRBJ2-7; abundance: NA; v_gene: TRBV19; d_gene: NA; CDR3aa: CASSDTGNLYEQYF; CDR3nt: TGTGCCAGTTCCGACACAGGGAATCTCTACGAGCAGTACTTC
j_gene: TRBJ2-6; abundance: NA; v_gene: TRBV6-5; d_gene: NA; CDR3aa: CASSVQGSGANVLTF; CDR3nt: TGTGCCAGCAGCGTACAGGGCTCTGGGGCCAACGTCCTGACTTTC
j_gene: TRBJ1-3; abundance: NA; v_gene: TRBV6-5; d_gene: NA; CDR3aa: CASSRYGVSGNTIYF; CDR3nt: TGTGCCAGCAGCCGCTACGGTGTTTCTGGAAACACCATATATTTT
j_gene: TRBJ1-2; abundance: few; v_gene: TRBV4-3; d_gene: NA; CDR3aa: CASSTTGSYGYTF; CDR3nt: TGCGCCAGCAGTACTACAGGGTCCTATGGCTACACCTTC
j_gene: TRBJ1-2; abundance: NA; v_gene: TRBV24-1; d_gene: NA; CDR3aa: CATSDWAGYTF; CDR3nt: TGTGCCACCAGTGATTGGGCTGGCTACACCTTC
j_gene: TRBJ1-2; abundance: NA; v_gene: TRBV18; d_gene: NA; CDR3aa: CASSPSEGATGYTF; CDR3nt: TGTGCCAGCTCACCATCGGAGGGCGCGACGGGCTACACCTTC
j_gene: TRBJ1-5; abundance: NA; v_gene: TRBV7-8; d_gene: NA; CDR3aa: CASSLWRGYGQPQHF; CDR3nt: TGTGCCAGCAGCTTATGGCGGGGATATGGTCAGCCCCAGCATTTT
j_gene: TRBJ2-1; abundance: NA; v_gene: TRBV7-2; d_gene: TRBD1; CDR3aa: CASSLEGQGYNEQFF; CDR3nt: TGTGCCAGCAGCTTAGAGGGACAGGGATATAATGAGCAGTTCTTC
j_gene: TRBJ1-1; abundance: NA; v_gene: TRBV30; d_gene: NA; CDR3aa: CAWTPSWGGFTEAFF; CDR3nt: TGTGCCTGGACTCCATCTTGGGGGGGATTCACTGAAGCTTTCTTT
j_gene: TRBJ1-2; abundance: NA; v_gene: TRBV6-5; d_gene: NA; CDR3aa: CASSYGVVYGYTF; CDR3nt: TGTGCCAGCAGTTACGGCGTTGTCTATGGCTACACCTTC
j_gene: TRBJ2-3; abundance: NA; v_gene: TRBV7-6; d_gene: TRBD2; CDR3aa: CASSFTSGSTDTQYF; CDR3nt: TGTGCCAGCAGCTTTACTAGCGGAAGCACAGATACGCAGTATTTT
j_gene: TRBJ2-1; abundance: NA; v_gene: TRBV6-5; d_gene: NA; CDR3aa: CASSYLGQYNEQFF; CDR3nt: TGTGCCAGCAGTTACCTCGGCCAGTACAATGAGCAGTTCTTC
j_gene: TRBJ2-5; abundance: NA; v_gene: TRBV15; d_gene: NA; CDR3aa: CATAGGRSGTQYF; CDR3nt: TGTGCCACCGCAGGGGGGAGGTCGGGGACCCAGTACTTC
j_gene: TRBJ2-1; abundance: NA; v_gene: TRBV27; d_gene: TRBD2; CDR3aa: CASRTGTSGYNEQFF; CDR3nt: TGTGCCAGCAGAACCGGGACTAGCGGCTACAATGAGCAGTTCTTC
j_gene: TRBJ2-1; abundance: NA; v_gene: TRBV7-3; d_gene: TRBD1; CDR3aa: CASSQGADNEQFF; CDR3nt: TGTGCCAGCAGCCAGGGGGCCGACAATGAGCAGTTCTTC
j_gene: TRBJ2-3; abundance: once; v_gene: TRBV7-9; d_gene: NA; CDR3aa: CASSIVWRGTDTQYF; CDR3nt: TGTGCCAGCAGCATAGTATGGAGGGGGACAGATACGCAGTATTTT
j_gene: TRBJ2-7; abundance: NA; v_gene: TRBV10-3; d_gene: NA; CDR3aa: CAIRETVAYEQYF; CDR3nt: TGTGCCATCAGAGAAACGGTTGCCTACGAGCAGTACTTC
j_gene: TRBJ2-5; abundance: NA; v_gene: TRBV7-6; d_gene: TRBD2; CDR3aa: CASSRTSGRGQETQYF; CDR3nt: TGTGCCAGCAGCCGAACTAGCGGGAGGGGACAAGAGACCCAGTACTTC
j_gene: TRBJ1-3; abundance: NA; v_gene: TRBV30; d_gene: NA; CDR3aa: CAWRQRRTPPRGNTIYF; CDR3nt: TGTGCCTGGAGGCAACGGAGAACACCGCCGAGAGGAAACACCATATATTTT
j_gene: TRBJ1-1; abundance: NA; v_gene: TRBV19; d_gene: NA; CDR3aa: CASSIEGRAAFF; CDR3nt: TGTGCCAGTAGTATAGAGGGCAGGGCGGCTTTCTTT
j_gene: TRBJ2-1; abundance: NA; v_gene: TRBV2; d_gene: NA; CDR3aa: CASRQGTAWSYNEQFF; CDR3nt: TGTGCCAGCAGACAGGGTACAGCATGGTCCTACAATGAGCAGTTCTTC
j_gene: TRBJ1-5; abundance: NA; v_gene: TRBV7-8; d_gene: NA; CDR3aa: CASSLGGAQWANQPQHF; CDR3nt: TGTGCCAGCAGCTTAGGAGGGGCACAGTGGGCAAATCAGCCCCAGCATTTT
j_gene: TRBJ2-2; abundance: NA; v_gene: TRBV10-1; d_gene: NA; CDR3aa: CASPGLVLSGELFF; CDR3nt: TGCGCCAGCCCTGGGCTGGTCTTGTCCGGGGAGCTGTTTTTT
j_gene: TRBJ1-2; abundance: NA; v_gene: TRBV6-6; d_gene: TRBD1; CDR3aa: CASSYRRQGPNYGYTF; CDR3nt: TGTGCCAGCAGTTACAGGCGACAGGGGCCCAACTATGGCTACACCTTC
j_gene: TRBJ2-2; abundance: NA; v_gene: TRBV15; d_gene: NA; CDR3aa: CATSRDRGPGELFF; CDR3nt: TGTGCCACCAGCAGGGATCGGGGCCCCGGGGAGCTGTTTTTT
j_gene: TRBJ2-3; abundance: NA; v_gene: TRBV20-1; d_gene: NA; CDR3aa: CSALKSSTQYF; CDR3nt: TGCAGTGCCCTGAAAAGCTCCACGCAGTATTTT
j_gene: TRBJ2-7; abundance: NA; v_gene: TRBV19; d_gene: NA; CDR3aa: CASSIYFSSYEQYF; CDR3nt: TGTGCCAGTAGTATATACTTTTCGTCGTACGAGCAGTACTTC
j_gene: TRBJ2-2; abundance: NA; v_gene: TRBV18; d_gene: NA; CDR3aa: CASSPRDRGNTGELFF; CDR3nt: TGTGCCAGCTCACCGCGGGACCGCGGGAACACCGGGGAGCTGTTTTTT
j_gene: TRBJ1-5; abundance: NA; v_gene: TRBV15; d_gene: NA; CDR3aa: CATSRENQGRQPQHF; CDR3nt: TGTGCCACCAGCAGAGAAAATCAGGGGAGGCAGCCCCAGCATTTT
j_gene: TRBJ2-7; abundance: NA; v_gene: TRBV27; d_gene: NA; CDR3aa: CASSIAAGRVFEQYF; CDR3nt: TGTGCCAGCAGCATAGCGGCAGGCCGTGTGTTCGAGCAGTACTTC
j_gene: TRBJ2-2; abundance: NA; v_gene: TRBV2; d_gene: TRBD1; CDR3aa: CASNRDRAIGELFF; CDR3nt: TGTGCCAGCAATCGGGACAGGGCAATCGGGGAGCTGTTTTTT
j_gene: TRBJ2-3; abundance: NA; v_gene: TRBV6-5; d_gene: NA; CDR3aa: CASTSGGPFTDTQYF; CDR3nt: TGTGCCAGCACTTCCGGGGGGCCTTTCACAGATACGCAGTATTTT
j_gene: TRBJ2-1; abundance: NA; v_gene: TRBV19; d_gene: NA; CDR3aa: CASSFSGSNEQFF; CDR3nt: TGTGCCAGTAGTTTTTCAGGGTCTAATGAGCAGTTCTTC
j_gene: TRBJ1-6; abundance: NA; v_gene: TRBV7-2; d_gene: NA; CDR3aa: CASSSNSPLHF; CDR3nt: TGTGCCAGCAGCTCCAATTCACCCCTCCACTTT
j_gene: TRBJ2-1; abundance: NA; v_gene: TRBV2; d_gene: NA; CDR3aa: CASSERETGSEQFF; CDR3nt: TGTGCCAGCAGTGAACGGGAGACAGGGTCAGAGCAGTTCTTC
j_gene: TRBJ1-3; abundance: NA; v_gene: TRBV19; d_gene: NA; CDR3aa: CASSIPRSPLDTIYF; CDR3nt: TGTGCCAGTAGTATCCCCAGGAGTCCTTTGGACACCATATATTTT
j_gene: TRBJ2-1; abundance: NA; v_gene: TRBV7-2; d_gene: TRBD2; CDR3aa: CASRRGGGYNEQFF; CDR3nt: TGTGCCAGCAGACGGGGGGGCGGCTACAATGAGCAGTTCTTC
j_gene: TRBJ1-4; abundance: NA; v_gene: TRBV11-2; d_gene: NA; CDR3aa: CASSLGAGLHNEKLFF; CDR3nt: TGTGCCAGCAGCTTAGGAGCCGGGTTGCACAATGAAAAACTGTTTTTT
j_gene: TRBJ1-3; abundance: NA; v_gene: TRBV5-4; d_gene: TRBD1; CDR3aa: CASRPGGGGGNTIYF; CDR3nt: TGTGCCAGCAGGCCCGGAGGGGGCGGAGGAAACACCATATATTTT
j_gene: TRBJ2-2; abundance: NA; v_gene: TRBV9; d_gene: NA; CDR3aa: CASSVVVSAGRTGELFF; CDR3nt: TGTGCCAGCAGCGTAGTAGTGTCAGCTGGTAGGACCGGGGAGCTGTTTTTT
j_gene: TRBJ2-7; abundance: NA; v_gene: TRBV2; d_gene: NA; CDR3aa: CATKSSSYEQYF; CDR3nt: TGTGCCACCAAAAGCAGCTCCTACGAGCAGTACTTC
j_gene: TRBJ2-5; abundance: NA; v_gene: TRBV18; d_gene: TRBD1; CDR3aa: CASSLDRGSETQYF; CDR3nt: TGTGCCAGCTCACTTGACAGGGGGTCTGAGACCCAGTACTTC
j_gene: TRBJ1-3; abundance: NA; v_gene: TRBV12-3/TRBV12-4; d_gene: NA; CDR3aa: CASRITSGNTIYF; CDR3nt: TGTGCCAGCAGGATCACAAGTGGAAACACCATATATTTT
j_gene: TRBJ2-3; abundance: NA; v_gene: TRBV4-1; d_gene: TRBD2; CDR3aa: CASSQEDGLAGRGTQYF; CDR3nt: TGCGCCAGCAGCCAAGAGGATGGGCTAGCGGGACGGGGTACGCAGTATTTT
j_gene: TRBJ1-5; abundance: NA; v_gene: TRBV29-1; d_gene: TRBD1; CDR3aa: CSVGQGGQPQHF; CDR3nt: TGCAGCGTTGGACAGGGGGGACAGCCCCAGCATTTT
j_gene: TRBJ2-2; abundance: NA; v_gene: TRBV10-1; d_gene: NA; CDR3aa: CASRDSPNTGELFF; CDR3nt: TGCGCCAGCCGTGACTCTCCGAACACCGGGGAGCTGTTTTTT
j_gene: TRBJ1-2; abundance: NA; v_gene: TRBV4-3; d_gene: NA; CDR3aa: CASSQEPSGGYNYGYTF; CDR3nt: TGCGCCAGCAGCCAAGAACCCTCTGGGGGCTATAACTATGGCTACACCTTC
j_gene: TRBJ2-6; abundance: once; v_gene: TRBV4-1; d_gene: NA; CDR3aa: CASSQEVRASSGANVLTF; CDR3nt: TGCGCCAGCAGCCAAGAAGTCAGGGCAAGCTCTGGGGCCAACGTCCTGACTTTC
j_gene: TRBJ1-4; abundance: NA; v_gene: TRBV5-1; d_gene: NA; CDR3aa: CASSLGGYNEKLFF; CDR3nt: TGCGCCAGCAGCTTGGGGGGGTATAATGAAAAACTGTTTTTT
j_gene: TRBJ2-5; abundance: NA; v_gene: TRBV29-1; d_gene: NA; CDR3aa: CSVWDPLGQETQYF; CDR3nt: TGCAGCGTTTGGGACCCCCTGGGGCAAGAGACCCAGTACTTC
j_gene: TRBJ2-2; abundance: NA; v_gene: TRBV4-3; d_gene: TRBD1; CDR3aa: CASSQDLTGGNTGELFF; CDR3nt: TGCGCCAGCAGCCAAGATTTAACAGGGGGAAACACCGGGGAGCTGTTTTTT
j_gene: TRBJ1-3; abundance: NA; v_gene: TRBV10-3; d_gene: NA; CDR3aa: CAIPASGNTIYF; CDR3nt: TGTGCCATCCCCGCGTCTGGAAACACCATATATTTT
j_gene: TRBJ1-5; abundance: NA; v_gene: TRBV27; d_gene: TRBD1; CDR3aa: CASSGRTGGQPQHF; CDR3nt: TGTGCCAGCAGTGGACGGACAGGGGGACAGCCCCAGCATTTT
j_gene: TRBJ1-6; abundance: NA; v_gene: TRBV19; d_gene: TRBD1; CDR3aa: CASSILGQVGSPLHF; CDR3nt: TGTGCCAGTAGTATTTTAGGACAGGTTGGATCACCCCTCCACTTT
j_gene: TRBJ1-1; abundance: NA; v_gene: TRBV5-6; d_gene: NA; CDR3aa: CASSLGPSLNTEAFF; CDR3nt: TGTGCCAGCAGCTTGGGTCCGAGTTTGAACACTGAAGCTTTCTTT
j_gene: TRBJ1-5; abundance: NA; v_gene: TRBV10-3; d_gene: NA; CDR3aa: CAIGRERQPQHF; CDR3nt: TGTGCCATCGGAAGGGAACGGCAGCCCCAGCATTTT
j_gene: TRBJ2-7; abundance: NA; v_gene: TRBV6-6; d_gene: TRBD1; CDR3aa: CASSYPTGVGYEQYF; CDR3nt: TGTGCCAGCAGTTACCCGACAGGGGTCGGCTACGAGCAGTACTTC
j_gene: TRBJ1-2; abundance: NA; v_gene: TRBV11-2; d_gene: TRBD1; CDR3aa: CASSLDPQGGVYGYTF; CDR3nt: TGTGCCAGCAGCTTAGACCCACAGGGGGGCGTCTATGGCTACACCTTC
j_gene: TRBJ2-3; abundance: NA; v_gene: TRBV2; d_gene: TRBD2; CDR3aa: CASSVWGGRDTQYF; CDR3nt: TGTGCCAGCAGTGTATGGGGGGGGAGGGATACGCAGTATTTT